This T cell receptor (beta chain) was sequenced for a study of tumor and adjacent non-tumor tissue in lung cancer. The wider study: Samples averaged roughly 4.4 million productive TCRbeta reads each. Study-wide results and limits: Significantly higher TCR diversity was found in tumor than normal lung.

A modified ARM-PCR protocol with three rounds of nested PCR amplified TCRbeta. TCRdb reprocessed the multiplex PCR reads via MiXCR and lists one record per CDR3 protein. The sample records about 140,000 distinct CDR3 sequences, around 65% being singletons. RNA was extracted from bulk tissue without any cell sorting. Note on this clonotype: As yet, its antigen is unknown. An end of the junction differs from the germline gene, which may be a read error.

The sequenced material came from lung tumor tissue. The clonotype comes from a man aged 55 to 70 with small cell lung cancer.

The CDR3 region has the DNA TGTGCCCGCAGCTCGTACAATGAGCAGTTCTTC. It translates to CARSSYNEQFF. This chain links TRBV12-3 or TRBV12-4 with TRBJ2-1; D remains unclear. The CDR3 is made up of 11 amino acids.